This T cell receptor beta chain was sequenced in a study of T cells of healthy individuals (dated by TCRdb to 2016 to 2019). Details on this clonotype: The antigen it recognizes is unknown. No much larger clonotype is one base removed from it; base qualities were not supplied.

Taken from the germline V gene, the CDR1 and CDR2 loops are SGHTA and FQGNSA. The V end loses 0 bases and the J end loses 5 bases, and a stretch of 8 bases separates them. The CDR3 measures 14 amino acids from cysteine to phenylalanine. The sequence is cut down to CDR3 DNA, 42 bases in frame from base 1. Library prep was done by 5' RACE. The reads were generated on an Illumina MiSeq. The public reads were quality trimmed at Q25 with fastp and then assembled into clones with MiXCR by TCRdb, keeping productive beta chains. A single entry per CDR3 protein holds the most common genes and DNA from its merged rows. The sample includes 100,000 or so distinct CDR3 sequences, with 15% to 20% observed a single time. The leading ten clones occupy 6.2% of the sample.

This receptor chain uses TRBV7-2 and TRBJ2-1; the D gene cannot be resolved reliably. This TCR was recovered from a human donor in good health. The DNA reads TGTGCCAGCAGCTTAGCTCTAGTAGACAATGAGCAGTTCTTC. Its protein reads: CASSLALVDNEQFF.